This T cell receptor beta chain originates from a study of Ad26.COV2.S vaccination and SARS-CoV-2 variants. Study details: Participants got Ad26.COV2.S intramuscularly, once or twice 56 days apart. The study, taken as a whole, reports: Higher spike-specific TCR breadth was found in vaccine recipients than in placebo recipients. After vaccination, reports described spike-specific CD8+ and CD4+ T cell responses as showing substantial breadth.

Generated by immunoSEQ multiplex PCR, the TCRdb table keeps only in-frame clones and is missing some. Of about 350,000 clones listed, approximately 90% are singletons. The CDR3 is 12 residues long. Germline assignment: CDR1 SEHNR and CDR2 FQNEAQ (reference sequence). Trimming left V 6 bases short and J 5 bases short, with 11 bases between. As concerns this clone: Its target is unknown.

The treatment denotes: roughly 18 received Ad26.COV2.S at low or high dose, single or two shots; several received placebo; per-sample allocation not given. Day 63 after the first vaccine or placebo injection was the time point for sampling. Immunization relied on an Ad26 vector, which expressed Wuhan-strain SARS-CoV-2 spike. Sequencing used peripheral blood, obtained in a trial of Ad26.COV2.S vaccine versus placebo. The sequence came from a person between 18 and 65 years old who received the Ad26.COV2.S COVID-19 vaccine or a placebo. The chain employs TRBV7-9 and TRBJ2-7; tentative D call: TRBD2 (7 bases). DNA for the CDR3: TGTGCCAGCAGGAGGGGGGGAGACGAGCAGTACTTC. Translating it yields CASRRGGDEQYF. Full variable domain (missing parts from reference TRBV7-9 and TRBJ2-7): DTGVSQNPRHKITKRGQNVTFRCDPISEHNRLYWYRQTLGQGPEFLTYFQNEAQLEKSRLLSDRFSAERPKGSFSTLEIQRTEQGDSAMYLCASRRGGDEQYFGPGTRLTVT.